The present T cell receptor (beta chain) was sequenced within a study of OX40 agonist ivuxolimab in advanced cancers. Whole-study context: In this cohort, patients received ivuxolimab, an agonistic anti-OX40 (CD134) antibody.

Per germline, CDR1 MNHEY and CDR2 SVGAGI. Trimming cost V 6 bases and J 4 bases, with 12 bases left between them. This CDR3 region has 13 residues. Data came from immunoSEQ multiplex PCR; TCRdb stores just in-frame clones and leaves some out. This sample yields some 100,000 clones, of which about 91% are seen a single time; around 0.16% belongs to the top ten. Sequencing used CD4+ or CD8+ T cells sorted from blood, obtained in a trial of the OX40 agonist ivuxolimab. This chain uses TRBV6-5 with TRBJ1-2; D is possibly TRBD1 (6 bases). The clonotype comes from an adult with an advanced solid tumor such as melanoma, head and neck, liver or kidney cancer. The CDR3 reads CASRGTDSYGYTF. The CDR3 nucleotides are TGTGCCAGCAGAGGAACGGACAGCTATGGCTACACCTTC.